These T cell receptor beta chains were read from a single sample in a study of cytomegalovirus exposure and HLA in healthy donors. Assay used: immunoSEQ multiplex PCR; TCRdb lists only in-frame clones, some missing. Its table records 45,000 to 55,000 clones. Source material: PBMCs. The receptors were sampled from a woman in her forties or fifties in good health and CMV-seropositive. The CDR3 runs from the conserved cysteine through the conserved F or W. D genes are given only for firm matches.

J gene | D gene | V gene | CDR3 protein | CDR3 DNA
TRBJ1-2 | - | TRBV5-1 | CASSLTAGHYGYTF | TGCGCCAGCAGCTTGACCGCAGGTCACTATGGCTACACCTTC
TRBJ2-2 | TRBD2 | TRBV2 | CASSEHGRGLNTGELFF | TGTGCCAGCAGTGAACACGGGAGGGGCCTGAACACCGGGGAGCTGTTTTTT
TRBJ1-2 | - | TRBV6-1 | CAGGKANYGYTF | TGTGCCGGGGGGAAAGCTAACTATGGCTACACCTTC
TRBJ1-1 | - | TRBV5-1 | CASSLDRVGNTEAFF | TGCGCCAGCAGCTTGGACAGGGTAGGAAACACTGAAGCTTTCTTT
TRBJ2-5 | TRBD2 | TRBV7-6 | CASSPGTSQETQYF | TGTGCCAGCAGCCCGGGGACTAGCCAAGAGACCCAGTACTTC
TRBJ1-1 | - | TRBV4-2 | CASSQDRLQVMTEAFF | TGTGCCAGCAGCCAAGATAGGTTACAGGTGATGACTGAAGCTTTCTTT
TRBJ2-1 | TRBD1 | TRBV10-1 | CASSEAGTGGNEQFF | TGCGCCAGCAGTGAGGCCGGGACAGGGGGCAATGAGCAGTTCTTC
TRBJ1-4 | - | TRBV2 | CASGPSGANEKLFF | TGTGCCAGCGGCCCGTCCGGGGCTAATGAAAAACTGTTTTTT
TRBJ1-3 | TRBD1 | TRBV19 | CASGDSLKNTIYF | TGTGCCAGTGGGGACAGCCTTAAGAACACCATATATTTT
TRBJ2-7 | TRBD1 | TRBV10-3 | CAISARDRGSSYEQYF | TGTGCCATCAGTGCCCGGGACAGGGGAAGCTCCTACGAGCAGTACTTC
TRBJ2-7 | TRBD2 | TRBV6-6 | CATQKDSGRAQYF | TGTGCCACCCAGAAGGATAGCGGGAGAGCGCAGTACTTC
TRBJ1-1 | - | TRBV11-1 | CASSDRTETGTEAFF | TGTGCCAGCAGCGATAGGACGGAGACAGGCACTGAAGCTTTCTTT
TRBJ2-3 | - | TRBV18 | CASSPSIPGATDTQYF | TGTGCCAGCTCACCATCTATCCCAGGGGCCACAGATACGCAGTATTTT
TRBJ1-6 | - | TRBV4-3 | CASSQEEGSYNSPLHF | TGCGCCAGCAGCCAAGAGGAGGGCTCCTATAATTCACCCCTCCACTTT
TRBJ2-1 | TRBD2 | TRBV19 | CASSSSGGNNEQFF | TGTGCCAGTAGTTCTAGCGGGGGCAACAATGAGCAGTTCTTC
TRBJ1-1 | TRBD1 | TRBV18 | CASSPDLSRGRGNTEAFF | TGTGCCAGCTCACCAGATCTTTCCAGGGGGCGGGGGAACACTGAAGCTTTCTTT
TRBJ2-7 | - | TRBV19 | CASSSPSASSYEQYF | TGTGCCAGTAGTTCCCCCAGCGCTAGCTCCTACGAGCAGTACTTC
TRBJ2-3 | TRBD2 | TRBV5-1 | CASAGGVTDTQYF | TGCGCCAGCGCGGGGGGAGTCACAGATACGCAGTATTTT
TRBJ2-1 | - | TRBV5-1 | CASSQTTGYNEQFF | TGCGCCAGCAGCCAAACTACAGGGTACAATGAGCAGTTCTTC
TRBJ2-7 | - | TRBV14 | CASSQDWGRHYEQYF | TGTGCCAGCAGCCAAGATTGGGGCAGGCACTACGAGCAGTACTTC
TRBJ1-1 | - | TRBV5-1 | CASSPSPATVQSVAFF | TGCGCCAGCAGCCCGTCCCCTGCGACAGTCCAGTCGGTAGCTTTCTTT
TRBJ1-6 | TRBD1 | TRBV5-5 | CASSFAQGDSPLHF | TGTGCCAGCAGCTTTGCCCAGGGGGATTCACCCCTCCACTTT
TRBJ1-1 | - | TRBV6-5 | CASSTLNTEAFF | TGTGCCAGCAGTACTTTGAACACTGAAGCTTTCTTT
TRBJ1-2 | - | TRBV30 | CAWSSGGGYTF | TGTGCCTGGAGCTCGGGGGGTGGCTACACCTTC
TRBJ1-1 | - | TRBV5-8 | CASSRGARGTEAFF | TGTGCCAGCAGCCGGGGGGCTCGCGGCACTGAAGCTTTCTTT
TRBJ2-5 | - | TRBV5-8 | CASSGTGQETQYF | TGTGCCAGCAGCGGGACTGGCCAAGAGACCCAGTACTTC
TRBJ2-7 | - | TRBV7-2 | CASSLLGTKSSYEQYF | TGTGCCAGCAGCTTATTAGGGACAAAGAGCTCCTACGAGCAGTACTTC
TRBJ1-4 | - | TRBV7-9 | CASSLDRDAQEKLFF | TGTGCCAGCAGCTTAGACAGGGACGCGCAGGAAAAACTGTTTTTT
TRBJ1-4 | - | TRBV7-2 | CASTTKTNEKLFF | TGTGCCAGCACCACTAAAACTAATGAAAAACTGTTTTTT
TRBJ2-7 | - | TRBV5-5 | CASSLVTGPEQYF | TGTGCCAGCAGCCTTGTAACTGGGCCCGAGCAGTACTTC
TRBJ2-1 | TRBD2 | TRBV7-9 | CASLGRSSYNEQFF | TGTGCCAGCCTCGGGAGGAGCTCCTACAATGAGCAGTTCTTC
TRBJ2-3 | TRBD1 | TRBV25-1 | CASRSDRGVTDTQYF | TGTGCCAGCAGATCGGACAGGGGGGTAACAGATACGCAGTATTTT
TRBJ2-7 | TRBD1 | TRBV4-2 | CASSLGQGTYEQYF | TGTGCCAGCAGCCTGGGACAGGGCACCTACGAGCAGTACTTC
TRBJ2-5 | TRBD1 | TRBV2 | CASSRQGGGETQYF | TGTGCCAGCAGTAGACAGGGCGGTGGAGAGACCCAGTACTTC
TRBJ2-1 | TRBD2 | TRBV6-6 | CASSWEGEQFF | TGTGCCAGCAGTTGGGAGGGGGAGCAGTTCTTC
TRBJ1-1 | - | TRBV7-9 | CASISAGDYSLTTEAFF | TGTGCCAGCATCAGTGCGGGGGATTATTCCCTAACTACTGAAGCTTTCTTT
TRBJ2-5 | - | TRBV10-3 | CAIGRRTEETQYF | TGTGCCATCGGCCGTCGGACAGAAGAGACCCAGTACTTC
TRBJ1-4 | - | TRBV4-1 | CASSHQGGDRQEKLFF | TGCGCCAGCAGCCACCAAGGGGGTGACAGGCAAGAAAAACTGTTTTTT
TRBJ2-5 | - | TRBV5-1 | CASSLQQGSQETQYF | TGCGCCAGCAGCCTCCAACAGGGCTCCCAAGAGACCCAGTACTTC
TRBJ1-4 | - | TRBV30 | CAWAQEQAVNEKLFF | TGTGCCTGGGCCCAGGAACAAGCGGTTAATGAAAAACTGTTTTTT
TRBJ2-5 | TRBD2 | TRBV18 | CASSPKAGGYPYQETQYF | TGTGCCAGCTCTCCTAAAGCGGGAGGGTATCCCTATCAAGAGACCCAGTACTTC
TRBJ1-5 | TRBD1 | TRBV9 | CASSPDRGPNQPQHF | TGTGCCAGCAGCCCTGACAGGGGGCCCAATCAGCCCCAGCATTTT
TRBJ2-5 | - | TRBV2 | CASLGSVQETQYF | TGTGCCAGCCTTGGCAGCGTACAAGAGACCCAGTACTTC
TRBJ1-3 | - | TRBV27 | CASSLRGKGNTIYF | TGTGCCAGCAGTTTAAGGGGAAAGGGAAACACCATATATTTT
TRBJ1-1 | TRBD1 | TRBV19 | CASSPQGHTEAFF | TGTGCCAGTAGCCCACAGGGGCACACTGAAGCTTTCTTT
TRBJ2-7 | TRBD2 | TRBV27 | CASSPGGGARNEQYF | TGTGCCAGCAGTCCCGGGGGAGGGGCGCGGAACGAGCAGTACTTC
TRBJ2-2 | TRBD1 | TRBV2 | CASRVGTGGSGELFF | TGTGCCAGCAGGGTCGGGACAGGGGGTTCCGGGGAGCTGTTTTTT
TRBJ1-5 | TRBD1 | TRBV7-9 | CASSRQGDQPQHF | TGTGCCAGCAGCCGGCAGGGGGATCAGCCCCAGCATTTT